The TCR beta chain described here comes from a study of cytomegalovirus exposure and HLA in healthy donors. The PCR ran on 60 Vbeta and 13 Jbeta primers. Measured with immunoSEQ multiplex PCR; TCRdb has only the in-frame clones, and not every one. The sample records nearly 300,000 clones, roughly 88% being singletons. This clone was counted between two and nine times. The CDR3 has 14 residues. V lost 8 bases to trimming and J lost 0 bases, with 14 bases between them. Germline loops: CDR1 SEHNR, CDR2 FQNEAQ (reference sequence). The source material was PBMCs. The rearrangement links TRBV7-9 to TRBJ2-7; TRBD1 is a possible D gene (5 bases). The receptor was derived from a middle-aged man in good health and CMV-seropositive. This CDR3 is CASGMVQGSYEQYF. Here the CDR3 DNA reads TGTGCCAGCGGTATGGTGCAGGGCTCCTACGAGCAGTACTTC.